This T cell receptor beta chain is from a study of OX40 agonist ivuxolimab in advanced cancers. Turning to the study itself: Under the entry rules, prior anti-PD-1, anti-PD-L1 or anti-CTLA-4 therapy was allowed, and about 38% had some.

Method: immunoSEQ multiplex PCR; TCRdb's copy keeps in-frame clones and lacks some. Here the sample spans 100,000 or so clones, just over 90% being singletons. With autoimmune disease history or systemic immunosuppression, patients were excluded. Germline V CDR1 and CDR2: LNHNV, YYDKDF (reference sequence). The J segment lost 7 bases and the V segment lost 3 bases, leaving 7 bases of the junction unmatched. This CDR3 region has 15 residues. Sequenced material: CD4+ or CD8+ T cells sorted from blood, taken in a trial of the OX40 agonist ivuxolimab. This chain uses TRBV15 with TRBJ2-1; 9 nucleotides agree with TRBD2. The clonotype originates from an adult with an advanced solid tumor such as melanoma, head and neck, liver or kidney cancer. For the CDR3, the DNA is TGTGCCACCAGCAGCTTAGCGGGAGTCTCTAATGAGCAGTTCTTC. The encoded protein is CATSSLAGVSNEQFF.